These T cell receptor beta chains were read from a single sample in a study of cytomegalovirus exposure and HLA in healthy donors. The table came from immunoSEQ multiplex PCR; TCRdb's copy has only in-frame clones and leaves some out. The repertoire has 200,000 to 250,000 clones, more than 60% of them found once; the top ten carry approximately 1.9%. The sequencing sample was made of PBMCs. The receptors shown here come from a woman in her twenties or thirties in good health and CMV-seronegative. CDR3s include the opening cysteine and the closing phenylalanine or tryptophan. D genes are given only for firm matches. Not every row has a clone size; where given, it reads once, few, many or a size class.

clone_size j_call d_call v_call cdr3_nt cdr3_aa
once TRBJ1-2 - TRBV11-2 TGTGCCAGCAGTTACGGGACATTCGGCTACACCTTC CASSYGTFGYTF
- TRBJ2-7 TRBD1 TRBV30 TGTGCCTGGAGCCAGACGTCCCAGGGGGCCCACGAGCAGTACTTC CAWSQTSQGAHEQYF
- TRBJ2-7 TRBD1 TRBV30 TGTGCCTGGAGGTGCCGGGACAGCCTTTTCTCCTACGAGCAGTACTTC CAWRCRDSLFSYEQYF
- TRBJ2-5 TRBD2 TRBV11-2 TGTGCCAGCAGCTTGATGGGCGGGGGGTACCAAGAGACCCAGTACTTC CASSLMGGGYQETQYF
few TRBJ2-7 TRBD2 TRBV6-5 TGTGCCAGCAGTTACTCGAGTAGCGGGACCGGCGAGCAGTACTTC CASSYSSSGTGEQYF
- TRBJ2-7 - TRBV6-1 TGTGCCAGCAGTGAGGCGGAGGGATCCTACGAGCAGTACTTC CASSEAEGSYEQYF
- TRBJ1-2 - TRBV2 TGTGCCAGCAGTGAAGGATTGACAACTAACTATGGCTACACCTTC CASSEGLTTNYGYTF
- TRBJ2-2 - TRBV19 TGTGCCAGTACCGGGAGCCGGGCTACCGGGGAGCTGTTTTTT CASTGSRATGELFF
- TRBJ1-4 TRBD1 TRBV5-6 TGTGCCAGCAGCTGGGGGGACAGTACTAATGAAAAACTGTTTTTT CASSWGDSTNEKLFF
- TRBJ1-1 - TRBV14 TGTGCCAGCAGACCACAAAGGCCAGGGACTGAAGCTTTCTTT CASRPQRPGTEAFF
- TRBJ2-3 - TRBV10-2 TGCGCCAGCAGTGTGGCTAGCGAGTACACAGATACGCAGTATTTT CASSVASEYTDTQYF
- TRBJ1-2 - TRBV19 TGTGCCAGTAGTGCAGGGGCCGCCTATGGCTACACCTTC CASSAGAAYGYTF
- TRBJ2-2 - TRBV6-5 TGTGCCAGCAGTTTACAGGATCCCGAAAGGACCGGGGAGCTGTTTTTT CASSLQDPERTGELFF
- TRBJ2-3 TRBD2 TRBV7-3 TGTGCCAGCAGCTTAGGACTAGTGGGCGATACGCAGTATTTT CASSLGLVGDTQYF
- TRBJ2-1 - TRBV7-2 TGTGCCAGCAGCCTAAATGATGAGCAGTTCTTC CASSLNDEQFF
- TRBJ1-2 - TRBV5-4 TGTGCCAGCAGCGGCGGCGTACGCTCTGGCTACACCTTC CASSGGVRSGYTF